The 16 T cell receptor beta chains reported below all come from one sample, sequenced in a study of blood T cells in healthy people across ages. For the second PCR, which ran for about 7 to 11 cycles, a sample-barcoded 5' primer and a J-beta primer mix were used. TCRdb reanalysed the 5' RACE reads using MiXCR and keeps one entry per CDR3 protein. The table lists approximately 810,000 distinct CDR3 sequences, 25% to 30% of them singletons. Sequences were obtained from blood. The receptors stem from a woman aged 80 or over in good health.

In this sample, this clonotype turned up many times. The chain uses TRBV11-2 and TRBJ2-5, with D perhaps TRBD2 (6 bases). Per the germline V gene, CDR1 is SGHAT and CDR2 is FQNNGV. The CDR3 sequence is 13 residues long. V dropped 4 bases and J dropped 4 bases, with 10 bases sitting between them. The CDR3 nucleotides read TGTGCCAGCAGCTACGTGGGGGGAGAGACCCAGTACTTC. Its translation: CASSYVGGETQYF.

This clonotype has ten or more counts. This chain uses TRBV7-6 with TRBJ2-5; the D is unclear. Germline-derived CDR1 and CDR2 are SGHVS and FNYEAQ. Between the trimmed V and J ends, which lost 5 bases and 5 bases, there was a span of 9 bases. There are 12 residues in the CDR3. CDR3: CASSTQVETQYF. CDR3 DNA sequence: TGTGCCAGCAGCACTCAGGTGGAGACCCAGTACTTC.

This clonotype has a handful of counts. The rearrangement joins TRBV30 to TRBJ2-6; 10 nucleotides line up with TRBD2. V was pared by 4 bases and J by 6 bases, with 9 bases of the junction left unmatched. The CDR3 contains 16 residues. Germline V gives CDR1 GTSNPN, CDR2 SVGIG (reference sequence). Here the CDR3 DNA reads TGTGCCTGGACCCCTTGGGGACTAGCGACGGCCAACGTCCTGACTTTC. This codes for CAWTPWGLATANVLTF.

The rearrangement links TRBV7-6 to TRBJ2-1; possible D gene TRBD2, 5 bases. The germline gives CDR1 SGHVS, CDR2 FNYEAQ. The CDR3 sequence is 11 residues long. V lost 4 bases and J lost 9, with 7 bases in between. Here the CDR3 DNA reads TGTGCCAGCAGCTCGGAGGCTGAGCAGTTCTTC. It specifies CASSSEAEQFF.

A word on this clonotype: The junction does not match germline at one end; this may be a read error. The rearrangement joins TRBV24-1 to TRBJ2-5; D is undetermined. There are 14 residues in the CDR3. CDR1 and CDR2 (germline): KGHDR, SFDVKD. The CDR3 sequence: CATSGGITQEIQYF. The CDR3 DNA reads TGTGCCACCAGTGGTGGAATTACCCAAGAGATCCAGTACTTC.

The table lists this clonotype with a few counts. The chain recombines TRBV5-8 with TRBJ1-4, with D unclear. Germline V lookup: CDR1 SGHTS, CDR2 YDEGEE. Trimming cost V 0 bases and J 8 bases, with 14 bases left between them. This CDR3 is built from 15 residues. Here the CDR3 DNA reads TGTGCCAGCAGCTTGGGGACTCCTGGAGGAGAAAAACTGTTTTTT. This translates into CASSLGTPGGEKLFF.

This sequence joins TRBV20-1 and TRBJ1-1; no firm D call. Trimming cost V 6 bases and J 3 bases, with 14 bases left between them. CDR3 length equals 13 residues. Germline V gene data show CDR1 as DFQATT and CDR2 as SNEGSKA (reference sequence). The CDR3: CSALLGSYTEAFF. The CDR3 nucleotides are TGCAGTGCCCTGCTAGGGAGTTACACTGAAGCTTTCTTT.

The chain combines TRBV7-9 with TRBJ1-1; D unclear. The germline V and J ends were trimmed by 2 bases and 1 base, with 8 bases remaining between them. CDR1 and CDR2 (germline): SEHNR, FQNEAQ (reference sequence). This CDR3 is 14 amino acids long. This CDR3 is CASSLFGSNTEAFF. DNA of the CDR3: TGTGCCAGCAGCTTATTTGGGTCGAACACTGAAGCTTTCTTT.

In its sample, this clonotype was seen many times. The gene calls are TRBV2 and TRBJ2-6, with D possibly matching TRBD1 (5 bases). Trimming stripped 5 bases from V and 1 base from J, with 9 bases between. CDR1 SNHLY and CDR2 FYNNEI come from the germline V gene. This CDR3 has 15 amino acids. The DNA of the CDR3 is TGTGCCAGCAGTACCCAGGGTTCTGGGGCCAACGTCCTGACTTTC. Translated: CASSTQGSGANVLTF.

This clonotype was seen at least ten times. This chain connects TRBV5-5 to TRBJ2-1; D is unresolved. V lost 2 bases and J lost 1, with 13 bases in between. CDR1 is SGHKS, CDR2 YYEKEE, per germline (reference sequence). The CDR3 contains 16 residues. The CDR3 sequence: CASSFLGSTSYNEQFF. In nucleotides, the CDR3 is TGTGCCAGCAGCTTCCTAGGGTCCACGTCCTACAATGAGCAGTTCTTC.

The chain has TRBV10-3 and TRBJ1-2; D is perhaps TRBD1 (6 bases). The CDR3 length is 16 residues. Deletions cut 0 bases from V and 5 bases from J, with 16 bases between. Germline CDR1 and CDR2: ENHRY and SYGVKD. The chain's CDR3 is CAISESPTGSAYGYTF. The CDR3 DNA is TGTGCCATCAGTGAGTCCCCGACAGGTTCCGCATATGGCTACACCTTC.

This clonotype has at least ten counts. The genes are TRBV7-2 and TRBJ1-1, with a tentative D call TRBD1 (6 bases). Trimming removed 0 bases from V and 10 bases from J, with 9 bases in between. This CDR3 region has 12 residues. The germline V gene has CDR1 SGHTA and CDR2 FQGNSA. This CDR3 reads CASSLARRGAFF. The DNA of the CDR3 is TGTGCCAGCAGCTTAGCGCGCAGGGGAGCTTTCTTT.

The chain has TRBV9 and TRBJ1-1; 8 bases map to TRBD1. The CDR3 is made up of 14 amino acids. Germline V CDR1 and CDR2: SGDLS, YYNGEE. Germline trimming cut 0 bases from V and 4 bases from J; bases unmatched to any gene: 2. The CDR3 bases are TGTGCCAGCAGCGTAGTCACAGGGGGCACTGAAGCTTTCTTT. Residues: CASSVVTGGTEAFF.

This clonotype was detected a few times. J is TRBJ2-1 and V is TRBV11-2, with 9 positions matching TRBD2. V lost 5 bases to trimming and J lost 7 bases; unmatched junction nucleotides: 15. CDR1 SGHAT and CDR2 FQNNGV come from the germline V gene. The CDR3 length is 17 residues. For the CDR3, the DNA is TGTGCCAGCAGCCCCTGGAGGGCGGGGGGGCTCTTTAATGAGCAGTTCTTC. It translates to CASSPWRAGGLFNEQFF.

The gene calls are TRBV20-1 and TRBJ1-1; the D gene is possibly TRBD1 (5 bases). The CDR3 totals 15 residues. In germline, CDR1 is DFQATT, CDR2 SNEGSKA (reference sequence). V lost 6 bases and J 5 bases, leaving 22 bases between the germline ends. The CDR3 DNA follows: TGCAGTGCCGGGACGTCGGACCGTTGGGGGACTGAAGCTTTCTTT. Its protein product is CSAGTSDRWGTEAFF.

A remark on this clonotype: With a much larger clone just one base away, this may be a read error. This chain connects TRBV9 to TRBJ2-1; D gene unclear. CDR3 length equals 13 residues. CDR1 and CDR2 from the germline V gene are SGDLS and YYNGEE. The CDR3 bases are TGTGTCAGCAGCGTAGAGTTGGGGAATGAGCAGTTCTTC. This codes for CVSSVELGNEQFF.